This TCR beta chain was sequenced during a study of early T cells in non-severe SARS-CoV-2 infection. TCRdb ran MiXCR on the 5' RACE reads and lists one entry per CDR3 protein. The sample lists 45,000 to 75,000 distinct CDR3 sequences, roughly 12% occurring once. The germline CDR1 and CDR2 sequences are MNHEY and SVGEGT. This CDR3 comprises 13 residues. Trimming took off 2 bases at V and 8 bases at J, with 12 bases between the two ends. The V and J genes are TRBV6-2 or TRBV6-3 and TRBJ1-2; TRBD1 is a possible D gene (5 bases). The sequence was collected from an adult who was a healthcare worker with PCR-confirmed SARS-CoV-2 infection or an uninfected control (not recorded which). Sequenced material: whole blood. The CDR3 reads CASSYPSRDGYTF. The CDR3 region has the DNA TGTGCCAGCAGTTACCCCTCTCGGGACGGCTACACCTTC.